The 30 T cell receptor beta chains presented below share a single source sample, sequenced in a study of cytomegalovirus exposure and HLA in healthy donors. 13 Jbeta primers and 60 Vbeta primers were used for the PCR. This table comes from immunoSEQ multiplex PCR, and its TCRdb copy is limited to in-frame clones, with some not included. The sample has 150,000 to 200,000 clones, just under 80% seen once. Sequenced: PBMCs. These receptors all come from a woman aged 30 to 39 in good health and CMV-seronegative.

In its sample, this clone was seen once. This chain connects TRBV18 to TRBJ2-5, with TRBD2 matching 11 bases. The CDR3 runs to 17 residues. The trim removed 0 bases at V and 5 bases at J, leaving 8 bases unmatched. Germline CDR1 and CDR2: KGHSH and LQKENI. CDR3 DNA sequence: TGTGCCAGCTCACCACCAAGTCGGACTAGCGGGTCGGAGACCCAGTACTTC. This gives the protein CASSPPSRTSGSETQYF.

On this clone: Sequence at one end of the junction differs from germline and may be a read error. The chain links TRBV5-1 to TRBJ2-7; no firm D call. CDR1 and CDR2 from the germline V gene are SGHRS and YFSETQ. The CDR3 runs 13 residues. This chain's CDR3 is CASSLEPYQEVRF. The CDR3 DNA reads as TGCGCCAGCAGCTTGGAACCTTATCAAGAAGTGAGATTC.

The chain combines TRBV11-2 with TRBJ2-1, with TRBD2 matching 8 bases. Germline V gives CDR1 SGHAT, CDR2 FQNNGV. V shed 3 bases, J shed 6 bases, and the junction held 7 bases outside the gene matches. This CDR3 is built from 15 residues. The CDR3 sequence is CASSFVGGGINEQFF. The DNA for the CDR3 is TGTGCCAGCAGCTTCGTGGGCGGGGGGATCAATGAGCAGTTCTTC. The complete variable domain, with remaining parts taken from reference TRBV11-2 and TRBJ2-1, reads EAGVAQSPRYKIIEKRQSVAFWCNPISGHATLYWYQQILGQGPKLLIQFQNNGVVDDSQLPKDRFSAERLKGVDSTLKIQPAKLEDSAVYLCASSFVGGGINEQFFGPGTRLTVL.

The chain has TRBV4-1 and TRBJ2-7; D perhaps matches TRBD1 (6 bases). CDR3 length: 15 amino acids. Trimming took 4 bases from V and 7 from J, leaving 20 bases between them. CDR1 MGHRA and CDR2 YSYEKL come from the germline V gene. CDR3 DNA sequence: TGCGCCAGCAGCCCCAGGTACGCAGGGGTTGTGGAGCAGTACTTC. Translated: CASSPRYAGVVEQYF.

The chain recombines TRBV6-5 with TRBJ2-7; 8 nucleotides agree with TRBD1. Germline loops: CDR1 MNHEY, CDR2 SVGAGI. There are 14 residues in the CDR3. The V segment lost 5 bases and the J segment 5 bases; nucleotides outside the gene matches: 8. CDR3 nucleotide sequence: TGTGCCAGCAGTCACAGGACAGGGTTCGACGAGCAGTACTTC. This codes for CASSHRTGFDEQYF.

The chain is built from TRBV5-8 and TRBJ1-2, with D maybe TRBD1 (6 bases). The CDR3 extends over 15 amino acids. CDR1 and CDR2 from the germline V gene are SGHTS and YDEGEE. Trimming took off 4 bases at V and 3 bases at J, with 16 bases between the two ends. CDR3 sequence reads: CASSDPTGPHYGYTF. In DNA, the CDR3 is TGTGCCAGCAGCGATCCAACAGGGCCGCACTATGGCTACACCTTC.

This clone was observed once. The chain couples TRBV29-1 to TRBJ1-6; D call uncertain. Germline assignment: CDR1 SQVTM and CDR2 ANQGSEA. The CDR3 is 13 amino acids. V lost 6 bases to trimming and J lost 6 bases, with 12 bases between them. CDR3 loop: CSVREAGNSPLHF. CDR3 nucleotides: TGCAGCGTAAGGGAGGCGGGTAATTCACCCCTCCACTTT.

This clone was observed a handful of times. J is TRBJ2-5 and V is TRBV6-6; a possible D gene is TRBD1 (6 bases). The CDR3 is 13 amino acids. Germline lookup yields CDR1 MNHNY and CDR2 SVGAGI (reference sequence). Trimming left V 5 bases short and J 2 bases short, with 9 bases between. In nucleotides, the CDR3 is TGTGCCAGCAGTCGAACAGGGCAAGAGACCCAGTACTTC. It codes for CASSRTGQETQYF.

This sequence joins TRBV6-1 and TRBJ1-5; 8 positions agree with TRBD1. CDR1 MNHNS and CDR2 SASEGT come from the germline V gene. The CDR3 runs to 15 residues. The V segment lost 6 bases and the J segment 8 bases; nucleotides outside the gene matches: 12. The CDR3 bases are TGTGCCAGCAGGGTCCAGACAGGGGCGGGCGAGCCCCAGCATTTT. Its translation: CASRVQTGAGEPQHF.

The chain joins TRBV2 to TRBJ1-3; 7 bases are a match to TRBD1. The V gene end was trimmed by 8 bases and the J gene end by 2 bases; junction bases not matched to a gene: 3. This CDR3 is 13 amino acids long. Germline-derived CDR1 and CDR2 are SNHLY and FYNNEI. CDR3 in DNA: TGTGCCAGCCAGGGGGACACTGGAAACACCATATATTTT. This gives the protein CASQGDTGNTIYF.

This clone was recorded a few times. CDR3 in amino acids: CASSGSKDQSGTEAFF. The DNA for the CDR3 is TGTGCCAGCAGCGGTAGTAAGGATCAGTCAGGCACTGAAGCTTTCTTT. The V and J genes are TRBV9 and TRBJ1-1; D is ambiguous. V dropped 3 bases and J dropped 4 bases, with 19 bases sitting between them. The V gene's germline CDR1 is SGDLS and CDR2 YYNGEE. The CDR3 has 16 amino acids.

V gene TRBV9 combines with J gene TRBJ1-1; a weak D match, TRBD1 (6 bases). Germline CDR1 is SGDLS and CDR2 is YYNGEE. Trimming pared 4 bases from V and 2 bases from J, leaving 18 bases between. The CDR3 runs 16 residues. DNA for the CDR3: TGTGCCAGCAGCCACCACAGGGATAATATAAACACTGAAGCTTTCTTT. Its protein is CASSHHRDNINTEAFF.

The chain is built from TRBV7-3 and TRBJ1-1; weak D call: TRBD1 (5 bases). V lost 3 bases and J 0 bases, leaving 8 bases between the germline ends. The CDR3 is made up of 14 amino acids. Germline V gives CDR1 SGHTA, CDR2 FQGTGA. The CDR3 region is CASSFQGLNTEAFF. CDR3 nucleotides: TGTGCCAGCAGCTTCCAGGGTTTGAACACTGAAGCTTTCTTT.

The rearrangement links TRBV4-1 to TRBJ2-3; TRBD2 agrees at 9 bases. V lost 4 bases and J lost 2; bases outside the gene matches: 10. CDR1 MGHRA and CDR2 YSYEKL come from the germline V gene. The CDR3 totals 17 residues. CDR3 nucleotide sequence: TGCGCCAGCAGCCTCTCTGCGGGGGGGCGGAACACAGATACGCAGTATTTT. Its protein is CASSLSAGGRNTDTQYF.

This chain uses TRBV9 with TRBJ2-3, with TRBD2 matching over 9 bases. Trimming cost V 3 bases and J 5 bases; bases outside gene matches: 10. The CDR3 consists of 16 residues. Germline-derived CDR1 and CDR2 are SGDLS and YYNGEE. The CDR3 DNA sequence: TGTGCCAGCAGCGAGGGGCGGGGGGGCCTAGGAGATACGCAGTATTTT. Its translation: CASSEGRGGLGDTQYF.

In its sample, this clone was seen a few times. V and J are TRBV2 and TRBJ2-1, with D possibly TRBD2 on 7 matching bases. Germline assignment: CDR1 SNHLY and CDR2 FYNNEI. The CDR3 consists of 13 residues. The V and J ends lost 4 bases and 10 bases respectively, with 14 bases between them. CDR3 in DNA: TGTGCCAGCAGTGGAAACAGGGAGGGCGAGCAGTTCTTC. Translated, it gives CASSGNREGEQFF.

This clone was counted between two and nine times. This chain uses TRBV30 with TRBJ1-1; tentatively, D is TRBD1 (5 bases). CDR1 is GTSNPN and CDR2 is SVGIG in the germline V gene (reference sequence). The CDR3 sequence is 13 residues long. V shed 4 bases and J shed 0 bases, with 9 bases lying between them. In nucleotides, the CDR3 is TGTGCCTGGACTCGACAGATGAACACTGAAGCTTTCTTT. It encodes CAWTRQMNTEAFF. Looking up the rest from reference TRBV30 and TRBJ1-1 gives the full variable domain: SQTIHQWPATLVQPVGSPLSLECTVEGTSNPNLYWYRQAAGRGLQLLFYSVGIGQISSEVPQNLSASRPQDRQFILSSKKLLLSDSGFYLCAWTRQMNTEAFFGQGTRLTVV.

The J gene is TRBJ1-1, the V gene TRBV6-5, with D maybe TRBD1 (6 bases). With 6 bases removed from V and 5 bases from J, the gap between germline ends came to 16 bases. Germline CDR1 and CDR2: MNHEY and SVGAGI. The CDR3 sequence is 14 residues long. In DNA form, the CDR3 reads TGTGCCAGCAGGCCCCCCAGGGGTTCAACTGAAGCTTTCTTT. It codes for CASRPPRGSTEAFF.

This sequence joins TRBV5-1 and TRBJ1-1; 10 nucleotides agree with TRBD1. Germline trimming cut 4 bases from V and 2 bases from J; bases unmatched to any gene: 8. The CDR3 length is 16 residues. Germline-derived CDR1 and CDR2 are SGHRS and YFSETQ. CDR3 loop: CASSPEGQGDNTEAFF. The CDR3 region has the DNA TGCGCCAGCAGCCCGGAAGGACAGGGGGACAACACTGAAGCTTTCTTT. Full variable domain (missing parts from reference TRBV5-1 and TRBJ1-1): KAGVTQTPRYLIKTRGQQVTLSCSPISGHRSVSWYQQTPGQGLQFLFEYFSETQRNKGNFPGRFSGRQFSNSRSEMNVSTLELGDSALYLCASSPEGQGDNTEAFFGQGTRLTVV.

The rearrangement links TRBV9 to TRBJ2-5; 8 bases fit TRBD2. From germline, CDR1 is SGDLS and CDR2 YYNGEE. The CDR3 extends over 15 amino acids. With 2 bases clipped from V and 5 bases from J, the junction kept 8 bases outside the gene matches. The CDR3 spells CASSVSSGGGETQYF. The CDR3 bases are TGTGCCAGCAGCGTCTCAAGCGGGGGTGGCGAGACCCAGTACTTC.

The chain has TRBV7-2 and TRBJ1-5; D call uncertain. V was cut by 1 base and J by 9 bases, with 7 bases left in between. Germline V lookup: CDR1 SGHTA, CDR2 FQGNSA. CDR3 length equals 12 residues. Here the CDR3 reads CASSLEAGPQHF. The CDR3 region has the DNA TGTGCCAGCAGCTTAGAGGCAGGGCCCCAGCATTTT.

Only a few counts were recorded for this clone. The chain employs TRBV30 and TRBJ2-7, with 11 bases identical to TRBD1. Germline loops: CDR1 GTSNPN, CDR2 SVGIG (reference sequence). The CDR3 length is 16 residues. Trimming at V came to 2 bases and at J to 3 bases, leaving 9 bases not matched to a gene. CDR3 in amino acids: CAWSKKGTGGNYEQYF. The CDR3 nucleotides are TGTGCCTGGAGTAAAAAAGGGACAGGGGGGAACTACGAGCAGTACTTC.

The chain couples TRBV6-6 to TRBJ1-2; 9 bases are shared with TRBD1. Per the germline V gene, CDR1 is MNHNY and CDR2 is SVGAGI (reference sequence). V lost 6 bases, J lost 8 bases, and 7 bases stayed unmatched. The CDR3 runs 13 residues. The CDR3: CASSRTGEYGYTF. CDR3 nucleotide sequence: TGTGCCAGCAGCCGGACAGGGGAGTACGGCTACACCTTC.

The rearrangement links TRBV14 to TRBJ1-4; no reliable D call. Germline V gene data show CDR1 as SGHDN and CDR2 as FVKESK. CDR3 size: 13 residues. Trimming took off 3 bases at V and 6 bases at J, with 8 bases between the two ends. CDR3 DNA sequence: TGTGCCAGCAGCCACCTCGTTGATGAAAAACTGTTTTTT. As protein: CASSHLVDEKLFF.

The V gene is TRBV19, the J gene TRBJ1-1, with D tentatively TRBD1 (6 bases). V lost 6 bases and J 1 base, leaving 15 bases between the germline ends. Germline CDR1 reads LNHDA; CDR2 reads SQIVND (reference sequence). There are 15 residues in the CDR3. The CDR3 region is CASRAGGHANTEAFF. CDR3 in DNA: TGTGCCAGTAGGGCGGGGGGCCACGCGAACACTGAAGCTTTCTTT.

The gene calls are TRBV21-1 and TRBJ2-6; the DNA was not used to check the table's D call, TRBD1. TRBV21-1 is tagged as a pseudogene. The length of the CDR3 is 19 residues. The CDR3 sequence is CASPKENPDSCSGANVLTF. CDR3 DNA: TGTGCCAGCCCGAAGGAGAATCCGGACAGTTGCTCTGGGGCCAACGTCCTGACTTTC.

The chain is built from TRBV19 and TRBJ1-3; 7 bases align to TRBD1. V shed 4 bases and J 2 bases; nucleotides not matched to a gene: 2. CDR1 and CDR2 (germline): LNHDA, SQIVND (reference sequence). CDR3 size: 14 residues. CDR3 protein: CASSRTGAGNTIYF. For the CDR3, the DNA is TGTGCCAGTAGTAGAACAGGGGCTGGAAACACCATATATTTT.

The gene calls are TRBV11-2 and TRBJ1-1; D possibly corresponds to TRBD1 (6 bases). The V gene lost 1 base and the J gene lost 0 bases, with 15 bases spanning the gap. Germline V lookup: CDR1 SGHAT, CDR2 FQNNGV. CDR3 size: 17 residues. CDR3 DNA: TGTGCCAGCAGCTTAGGGGGGCCTGGCAGGCTGAACACTGAAGCTTTCTTT. This sequence encodes CASSLGGPGRLNTEAFF.

This clone has more than one count but fewer than ten. The J gene is TRBJ1-1, the V gene TRBV11-3, with D possibly matching TRBD1 (6 bases). The CDR3 length is 15 residues. V lost 5 bases, J lost 2 bases, and 15 bases lay in between. Germline V gene sequence: CDR1 SGHNT, CDR2 YENEEA. In DNA, the CDR3 is TGTGCCAGCAGCCCGGGGGGGCCCCGAAACACTGAAGCTTTCTTT. As protein: CASSPGGPRNTEAFF.

This rearrangement joins TRBV29-1 to TRBJ2-2; D gene unclear. Between the trimmed V and J ends, which lost 4 bases and 1 base, there was a span of 13 bases. Germline V gene sequence: CDR1 SQVTM, CDR2 ANQGSEA. The CDR3 totals 15 residues. DNA of the CDR3: TGCAGCGTTGGGGCCAGATCCCTGAACACCGGGGAGCTGTTTTTT. Its protein is CSVGARSLNTGELFF.